This T cell receptor beta chain is from a study of cytomegalovirus exposure and HLA in healthy donors. Study-wide context: Counted in an early data release were 85 million or so unique TCRs from HLA-typed donors.

Germline CDR1 is SGHAT and CDR2 is FQNNGV. V was pared by 0 bases and J by 3 bases, with 3 bases of the junction left unmatched. This CDR3 contains 15 residues. Regarding the study as a whole: Some V segments, including TRBV6-2 and TRBV6-3, were excluded as indistinguishable. An analysis that came later showed most CMV-associated TCR beta chains appearing HLA-restricted.

The PCR was carried out with 60 Vbeta primers and 13 Jbeta primers. Profiling relied on immunoSEQ multiplex PCR, and the TCRdb table lists in-frame clones only, not all of them. The sample contains about 100,000 clones, approximately 74% of which appear only once. As for this clone: Its antigen remains unknown.

This sequence joins TRBV11-2 and TRBJ2-3, with 7 bases identical to TRBD2. The sequencing sample was made of PBMCs. The source of this sequence is a female donor in good health and CMV-seropositive. The CDR3 coding sequence is TGTGCCAGCAGCTTAGACCGCGGGGGAACAGATACGCAGTATTTT. This sequence encodes CASSLDRGGTDTQYF.